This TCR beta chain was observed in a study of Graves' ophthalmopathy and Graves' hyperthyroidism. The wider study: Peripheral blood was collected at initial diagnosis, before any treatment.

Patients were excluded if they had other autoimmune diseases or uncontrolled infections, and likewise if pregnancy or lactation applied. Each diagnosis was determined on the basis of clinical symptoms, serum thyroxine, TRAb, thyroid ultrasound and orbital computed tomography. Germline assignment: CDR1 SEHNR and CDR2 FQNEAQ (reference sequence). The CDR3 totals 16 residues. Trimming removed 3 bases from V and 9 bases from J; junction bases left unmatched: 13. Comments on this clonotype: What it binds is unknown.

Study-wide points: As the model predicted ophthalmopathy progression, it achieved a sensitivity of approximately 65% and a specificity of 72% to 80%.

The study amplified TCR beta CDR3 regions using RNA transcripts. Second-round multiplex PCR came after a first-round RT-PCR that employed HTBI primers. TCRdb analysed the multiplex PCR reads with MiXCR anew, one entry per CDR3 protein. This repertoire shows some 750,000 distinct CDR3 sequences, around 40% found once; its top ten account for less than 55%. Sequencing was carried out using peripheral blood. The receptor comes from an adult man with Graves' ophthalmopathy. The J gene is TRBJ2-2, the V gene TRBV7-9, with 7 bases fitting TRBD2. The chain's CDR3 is CASSFHAGALRRELFF. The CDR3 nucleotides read TGTGCCAGCAGCTTTCATGCGGGAGCTCTGAGAAGGGAGCTGTTTTTT.